This T cell receptor (beta chain) was profiled in a study of blood T cell repertoires in COVID-19 (dated by TCRdb to 2020 to 2022). Background for the entire study: Samples covering the acute and convalescent phases of COVID-19 were provided by collaborators in the United States, Italy and Spain. The repertoires were released in a freely available public database meant as a resource for research on the immune response to SARS-CoV-2. The prospective study material was composed of cDNA or gDNA derived from T cells, B-cell-depleted T cells, or PBMCs. A de-identified subject ID, COVID-19 status, age in years and sex were almost always included in the sample metadata. Samples came from the ongoing ImmuneRACE study (first 160 participants) plus 1,254 subjects from 6 global collaborators. The dataset comprised deeply sampled blood TCRbeta repertoires from subjects exposed to, actively infected with, or recovered from COVID-19. Where HLA class I and class II types were available, the types were taken from metadata supplied by the sample provider, not from assay-based typing.

Participants in the prospective study were enrolled through a virtual design, were aged about 18 to 90 years, and lived in some 24 United States geographic areas. Cohort assignment in the prospective study relied on participant-reported clinical history from a screening survey and a study questionnaire. Recovered participants in ImmuneRACE Cohort 3 were defined as having two consecutive negative NP/OP PCR tests, clearance from a healthcare professional, or resolution of symptoms. In the prospective study, whole blood, serum and a nasopharyngeal or oropharyngeal swab were collected from each participant by mobile phlebotomists. Participants in the prospective study had the option to provide additional blood draws and questionnaires over an approximately 2-month period. Blood samples from the prospective study were shipped frozen or at room temperature prior to DNA extraction. Regarding this clone: The antigen it binds to is not known. Base qualities are not recorded, but no much larger clone differs from it by a single base.

The CDR3 starts with the cysteine, ends with the phenylalanine, and has 13 residues. The kept DNA is CDR3 alone, 39 bases in frame from the first base. From a lookup of the germline V gene (reference sequence), CDR1 and CDR2 are SEHNR and FQNEAQ. V is clipped by 3 bases and J by 1 base, and the sequence between their germline boundaries is 6 bases long. Paper-wide results and their limitations: Clinical and demographic metadata were provided uncurated, with the amount varying by source and participant.

The immunoSEQ Assay, a bias-controlled multiplex PCR, was used to amplify TCRbeta CDR3 regions from genomic DNA. In the source study's methods: Within the assay, amplification of reference gene primers was used to estimate how many nucleated cells each sample contained. Sequence reads were collapsed and filtered to measure the absolute abundance of every unique TCRbeta CDR3 rearrangement. For each sample, productive Simpson clonality was calculated by taking the square root of Simpson's diversity index across productive rearrangements. TCRdb re-hosts the immuneACCESS table, in-frame sequences only. Its copies lack some clones; in the studies checked, an unresolved V gene accounts for under half of them, and the cause for the rest is not known. V and J calls and clone size follow that table, whereas D and trimming were derived from the DNA. The sample data list hundreds of thousands of clones, and approximately 90% of these were observed just once. Roughly 1% of the sample goes to the ten largest clones.

The rearrangement joined TRBV7-9 to TRBJ1-2; the D gene cannot be named for sure. This TCR was recovered from a man between 18 and 29 years old who had recovered from COVID-19. What was sequenced was PBMCs or T cells enriched from blood (not recorded which). The CDR3 is CASSLNSNYGYTF. At the DNA level, the sequence is TGTGCCAGCAGCTTGAACAGTAACTATGGCTACACCTTC. When the CDR3 is completed using the reference TRBV7-9 and TRBJ1-2 genes on either side, the full variable domain is DTGVSQNPRHKITKRGQNVTFRCDPISEHNRLYWYRQTLGQGPEFLTYFQNEAQLEKSRLLSDRFSAERPKGSFSTLEIQRTEQGDSAMYLCASSLNSNYGYTFGSGTRLTVV.